This TCR beta chain was captured by sequencing in a study of T cell responses to AZD1222 COVID-19 vaccine. Trimming took off 4 bases at V and 8 bases at J, with 16 bases between the two ends. Germline-derived CDR1 and CDR2 are SGHRS and YFSETQ. The CDR3 runs 14 residues. Generated by immunoSEQ multiplex PCR, the TCRdb table keeps only in-frame clones and is missing some. This sample has roughly 77,000 clones, with more than 85% found just once. Turning to this clone: No antigen is known for it.

Study-wide results and limits: Repertoire sampling was restricted to post-peak T cell response timepoints. Donors were chiefly white British, with a greater number of females, and clonal diversity was perhaps underestimated. The reported proportion of spike-specific TCRs targeting unmutated variant regions was nearly half.

Second doses were pooled across both intervals (about 4 or about 12 weeks). The specimen was peripheral blood, collected 28 days after the second AZD1222 dose. V gene TRBV5-1 combines with J gene TRBJ1-5; D uncertain. The TCR was taken from an adult who received the AZD1222 COVID-19 vaccine. The CDR3 here is CASSPDGSSEPQHF. CDR3 DNA sequence: TGCGCCAGCAGCCCGGACGGCTCTTCCGAGCCCCAGCATTTT.